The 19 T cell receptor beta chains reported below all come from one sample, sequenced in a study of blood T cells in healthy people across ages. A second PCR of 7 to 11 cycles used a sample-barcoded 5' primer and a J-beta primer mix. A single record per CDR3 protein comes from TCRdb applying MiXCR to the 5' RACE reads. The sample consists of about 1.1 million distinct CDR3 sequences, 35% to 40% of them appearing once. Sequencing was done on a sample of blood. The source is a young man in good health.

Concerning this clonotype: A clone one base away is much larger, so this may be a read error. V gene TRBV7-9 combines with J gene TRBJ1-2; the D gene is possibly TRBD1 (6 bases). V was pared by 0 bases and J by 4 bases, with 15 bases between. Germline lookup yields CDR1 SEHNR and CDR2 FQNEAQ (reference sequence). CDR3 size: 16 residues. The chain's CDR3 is CASSLAVGTPSYGYTF. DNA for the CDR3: TGTGCCAGCAGCTTAGCGGTCGGGACACCAAGCTATGGCTACACCTTC.

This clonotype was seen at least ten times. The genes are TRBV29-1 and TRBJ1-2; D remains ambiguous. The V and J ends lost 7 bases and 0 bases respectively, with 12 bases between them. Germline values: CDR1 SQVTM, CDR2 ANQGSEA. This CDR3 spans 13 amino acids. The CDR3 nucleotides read TGCAGCGCCGTACAGAACCCTAACTATGGCTACACCTTC. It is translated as CSAVQNPNYGYTF.

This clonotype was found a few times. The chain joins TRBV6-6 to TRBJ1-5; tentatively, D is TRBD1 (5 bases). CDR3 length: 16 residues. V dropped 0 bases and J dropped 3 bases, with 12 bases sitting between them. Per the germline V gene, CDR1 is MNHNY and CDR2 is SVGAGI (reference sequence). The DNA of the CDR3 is TGTGCCAGCAGTTACTCCACCAGAGGGGCCAATCAGCCCCAGCATTTT. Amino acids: CASSYSTRGANQPQHF.

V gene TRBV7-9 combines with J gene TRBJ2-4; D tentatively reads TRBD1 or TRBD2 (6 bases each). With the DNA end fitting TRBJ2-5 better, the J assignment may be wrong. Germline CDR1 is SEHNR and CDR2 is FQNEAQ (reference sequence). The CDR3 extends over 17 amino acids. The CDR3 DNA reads TGTGCCAGCAGCTCCTTTCGGGTTCGGGGGCCCCAAGAGACCCAGTACTTC. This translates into CASSSFRVRGPQETQYF.

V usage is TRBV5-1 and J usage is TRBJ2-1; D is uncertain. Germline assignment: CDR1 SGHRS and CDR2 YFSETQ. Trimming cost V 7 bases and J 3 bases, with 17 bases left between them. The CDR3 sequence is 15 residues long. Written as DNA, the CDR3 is TGCGCCAGCGGAAGTCCAGGAGCTATCTACAATGAGCAGTTCTTC. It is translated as CASGSPGAIYNEQFF.

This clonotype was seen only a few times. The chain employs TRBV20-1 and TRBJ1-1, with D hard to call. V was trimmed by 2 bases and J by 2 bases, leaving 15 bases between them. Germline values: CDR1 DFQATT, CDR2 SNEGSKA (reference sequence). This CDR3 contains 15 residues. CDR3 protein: CSARPAETDNTEAFF. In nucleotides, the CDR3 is TGCAGTGCTAGACCAGCGGAGACGGATAACACTGAAGCTTTCTTT.

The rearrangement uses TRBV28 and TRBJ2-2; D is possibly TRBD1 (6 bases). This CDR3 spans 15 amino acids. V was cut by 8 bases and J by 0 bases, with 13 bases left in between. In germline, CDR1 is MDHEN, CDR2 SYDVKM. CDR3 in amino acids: CASRRTDPNTGELFF. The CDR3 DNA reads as TGTGCCAGCCGCCGGACAGACCCGAACACCGGGGAGCTGTTTTTT.

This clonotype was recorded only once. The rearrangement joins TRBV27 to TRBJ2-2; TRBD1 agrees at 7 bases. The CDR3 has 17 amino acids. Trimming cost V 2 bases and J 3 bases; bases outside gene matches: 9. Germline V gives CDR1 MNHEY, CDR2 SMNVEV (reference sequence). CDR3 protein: CASSLEGASPHTGELFF. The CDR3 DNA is TGTGCCAGCAGTTTAGAGGGGGCGTCCCCCCACACCGGGGAGCTGTTTTTT.

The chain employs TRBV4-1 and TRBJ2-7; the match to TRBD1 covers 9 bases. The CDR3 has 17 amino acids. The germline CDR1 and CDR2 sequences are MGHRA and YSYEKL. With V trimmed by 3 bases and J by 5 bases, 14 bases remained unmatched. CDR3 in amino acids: CASSQFISVGQGDEQYF. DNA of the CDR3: TGCGCCAGCAGCCAGTTTATCTCGGTGGGACAGGGCGACGAGCAGTACTTC.

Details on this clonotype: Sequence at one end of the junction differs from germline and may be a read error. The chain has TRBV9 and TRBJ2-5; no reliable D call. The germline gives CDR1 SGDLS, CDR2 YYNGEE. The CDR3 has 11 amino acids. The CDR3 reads CASTDRQTQYF. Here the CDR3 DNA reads TGCGCCAGCACCGATCGTCAGACCCAGTACTTC.

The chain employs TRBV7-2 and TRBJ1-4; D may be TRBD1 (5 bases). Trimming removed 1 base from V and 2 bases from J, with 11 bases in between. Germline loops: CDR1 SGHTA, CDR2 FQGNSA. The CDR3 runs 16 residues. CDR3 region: CASSLGVGGTNEKLFF. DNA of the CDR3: TGTGCCAGCAGCTTAGGGGTGGGGGGGACTAATGAAAAACTGTTTTTT. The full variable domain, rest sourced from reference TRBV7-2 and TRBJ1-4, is GAGVSQSPSNKVTEKGKDVELRCDPISGHTALYWYRQSLGQGLEFLIYFQGNSAPDKSGLPSDRFSAERTGGSVSTLTIQRTQQEDSAVYLCASSLGVGGTNEKLFFGSGTQLSVL.

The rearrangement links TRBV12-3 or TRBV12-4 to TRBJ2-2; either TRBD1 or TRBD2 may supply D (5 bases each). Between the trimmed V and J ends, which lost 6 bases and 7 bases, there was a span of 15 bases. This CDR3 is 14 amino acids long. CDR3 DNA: TGTGCCAGCAGCTGGGACGAAACTATCGGGGAGCTGTTTTTT. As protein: CASSWDETIGELFF.

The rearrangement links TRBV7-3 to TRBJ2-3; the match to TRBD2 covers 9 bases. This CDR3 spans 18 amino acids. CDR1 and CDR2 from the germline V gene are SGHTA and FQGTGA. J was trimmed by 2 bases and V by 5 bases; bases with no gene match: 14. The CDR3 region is CASSPGSSGVLITDTQYF. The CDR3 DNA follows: TGTGCCAGCAGCCCGGGATCTAGCGGGGTGTTAATCACAGATACGCAGTATTTT.

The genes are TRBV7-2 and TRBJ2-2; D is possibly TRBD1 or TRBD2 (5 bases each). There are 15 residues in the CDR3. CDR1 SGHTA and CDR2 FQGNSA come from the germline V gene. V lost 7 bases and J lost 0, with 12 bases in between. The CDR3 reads CASNRDAANTGELFF. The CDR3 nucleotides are TGTGCCAGCAACCGGGACGCCGCGAACACCGGGGAGCTGTTTTTT. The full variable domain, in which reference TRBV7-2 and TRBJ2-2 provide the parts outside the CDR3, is GAGVSQSPSNKVTEKGKDVELRCDPISGHTALYWYRQSLGQGLEFLIYFQGNSAPDKSGLPSDRFSAERTGGSVSTLTIQRTQQEDSAVYLCASNRDAANTGELFFGEGSRLTVL.

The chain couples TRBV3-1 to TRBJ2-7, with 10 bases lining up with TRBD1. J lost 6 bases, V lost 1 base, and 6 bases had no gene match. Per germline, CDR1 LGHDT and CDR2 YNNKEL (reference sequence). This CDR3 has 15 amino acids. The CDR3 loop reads CASSQGTGGLGEQYF. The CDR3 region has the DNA TGTGCCAGCAGCCAAGGGACAGGGGGTCTAGGCGAGCAGTACTTC.

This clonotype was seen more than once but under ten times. Here the CDR3 DNA reads TGTGCCAGCAGTTTAAGCGCTAGCAGCACAGATACGCAGTATTTT. This translates into CASSLSASSTDTQYF. The rearrangement uses TRBV6-2 or TRBV6-3 and TRBJ2-3; a weak D match, TRBD2 (5 bases). Per germline, CDR1 MNHEY and CDR2 SVGEGT. The V end lost 4 bases, the J end lost 0 bases, and 11 bases lay between the germline ends. This CDR3 contains 15 residues.

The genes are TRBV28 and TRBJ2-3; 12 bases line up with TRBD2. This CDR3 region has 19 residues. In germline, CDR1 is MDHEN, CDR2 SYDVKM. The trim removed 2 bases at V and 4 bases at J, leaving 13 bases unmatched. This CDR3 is CASSLVPGLTSGGADTQYF. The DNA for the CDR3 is TGTGCCAGCAGTTTAGTCCCAGGTTTGACTAGCGGGGGAGCAGATACGCAGTATTTT. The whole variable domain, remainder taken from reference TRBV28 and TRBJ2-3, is DVKVTQSSRYLVKRTGEKVFLECVQDMDHENMFWYRQDPGLGLRLIYFSYDVKMKEKGDIPEGYSVSREKKERFSLILESASTNQTSMYLCASSLVPGLTSGGADTQYFGPGTRLTVL.

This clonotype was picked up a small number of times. CDR3 DNA sequence: TGTGCCAGCAGTTACTCTGTCGGGGGCGGCTACACCTTC. It encodes CASSYSVGGGYTF. The V gene is TRBV6-6, the J gene TRBJ1-2; D may be TRBD1 (6 bases). Germline V gene lookup returns CDR1 MNHNY and CDR2 SVGAGI (reference sequence). V lost 0 bases, J lost 8 bases, and 10 bases lay in between. This CDR3 spans 13 amino acids.

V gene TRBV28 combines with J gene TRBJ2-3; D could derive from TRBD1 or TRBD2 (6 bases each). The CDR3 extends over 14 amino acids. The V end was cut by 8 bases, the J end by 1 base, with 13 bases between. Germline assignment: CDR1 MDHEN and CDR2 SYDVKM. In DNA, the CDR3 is TGTGCCAGCCTTACGAGGGGGGGCACAGATACGCAGTATTTT. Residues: CASLTRGGTDTQYF. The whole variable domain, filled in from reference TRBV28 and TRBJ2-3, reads DVKVTQSSRYLVKRTGEKVFLECVQDMDHENMFWYRQDPGLGLRLIYFSYDVKMKEKGDIPEGYSVSREKKERFSLILESASTNQTSMYLCASLTRGGTDTQYFGPGTRLTVL.